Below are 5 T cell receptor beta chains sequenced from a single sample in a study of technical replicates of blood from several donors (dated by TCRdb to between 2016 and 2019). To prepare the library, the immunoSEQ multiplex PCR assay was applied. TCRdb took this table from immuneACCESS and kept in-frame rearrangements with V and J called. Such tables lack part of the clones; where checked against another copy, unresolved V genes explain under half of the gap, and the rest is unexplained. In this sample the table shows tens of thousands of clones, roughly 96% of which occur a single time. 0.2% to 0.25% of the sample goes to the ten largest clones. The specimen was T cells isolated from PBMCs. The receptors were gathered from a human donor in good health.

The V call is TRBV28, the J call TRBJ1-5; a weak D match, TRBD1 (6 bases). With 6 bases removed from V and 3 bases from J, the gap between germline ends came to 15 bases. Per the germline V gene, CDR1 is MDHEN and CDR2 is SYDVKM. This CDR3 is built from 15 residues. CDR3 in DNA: TGTGCCAGCAGACTCGGGGGGCAGCTCAATCAGCCCCAGCATTTT. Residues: CASRLGGQLNQPQHF.

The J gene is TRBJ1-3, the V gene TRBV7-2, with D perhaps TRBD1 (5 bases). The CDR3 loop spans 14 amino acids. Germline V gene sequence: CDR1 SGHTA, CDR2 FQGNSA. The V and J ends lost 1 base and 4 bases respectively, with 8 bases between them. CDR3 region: CASSLETAGNTIYF. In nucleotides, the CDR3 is TGTGCCAGCAGCTTAGAGACAGCAGGAAACACCATATATTTT. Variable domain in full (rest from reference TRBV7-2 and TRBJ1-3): GAGVSQSPSNKVTEKGKDVELRCDPISGHTALYWYRQSLGQGLEFLIYFQGNSAPDKSGLPSDRFSAERTGGSVSTLTIQRTQQEDSAVYLCASSLETAGNTIYFGEGSWLTVV.

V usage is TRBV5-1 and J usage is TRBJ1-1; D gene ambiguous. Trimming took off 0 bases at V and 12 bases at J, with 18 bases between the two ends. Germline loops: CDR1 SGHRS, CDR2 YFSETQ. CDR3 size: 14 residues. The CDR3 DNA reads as TGCGCCAGCAGCTTGGCATCCCCAGGAGGTAGGACTTTCTTT. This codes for CASSLASPGGRTFF.

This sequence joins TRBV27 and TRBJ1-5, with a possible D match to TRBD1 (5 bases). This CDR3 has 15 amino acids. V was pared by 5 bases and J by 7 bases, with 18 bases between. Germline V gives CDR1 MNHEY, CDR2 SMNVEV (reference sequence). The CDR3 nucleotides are TGTGCCAGCAGTCCTGGGGCAGGGCCGGGCCAGCCCCAGCATTTT. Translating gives CASSPGAGPGQPQHF.

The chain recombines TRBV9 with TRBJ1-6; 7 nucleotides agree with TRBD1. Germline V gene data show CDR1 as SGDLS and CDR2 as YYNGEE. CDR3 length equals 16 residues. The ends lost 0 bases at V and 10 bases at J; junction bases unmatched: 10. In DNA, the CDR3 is TGTGCCAGCAGCGTAGCTAGGGACAGCTTTAACTCACCCCTCCACTTT. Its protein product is CASSVARDSFNSPLHF. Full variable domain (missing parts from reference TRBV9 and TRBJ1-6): DSGVTQTPKHLITATGQRVTLRCSPRSGDLSVYWYQQSLDQGLQFLIQYYNGEERAKGNILERFSAQQFPDLHSELNLSSLELGDSALYFCASSVARDSFNSPLHFGNGTRLTVT.